These 11 T cell receptor beta chains came from one sample sequenced in a study of blood T cell repertoires in COVID-19. Generated by immunoSEQ multiplex PCR, the TCRdb table keeps only in-frame clones and is missing some. The sample includes 200,000 to 300,000 clones, approximately 85% of them seen just once. Sequencing was carried out using peripheral blood. All receptors come from a human donor in a cohort sampled during active COVID-19.

CDR3 sequence reads: CASSPRGEPYNEQFF. In nucleotides, the CDR3 is TGTGCCAGCAGCCCCCGGGGGGAACCCTACAATGAGCAGTTCTTC. V and J are TRBV6-5 and TRBJ2-1, with TRBD2 matching 7 bases. V gave up 6 bases and J gave up 2 bases; unmatched junction bases: 7. The germline gives CDR1 MNHEY, CDR2 SVGAGI. CDR3 length: 15 residues.

The chain recombines TRBV7-6 with TRBJ2-5; 13 positions agree with TRBD2. V shed 3 bases and J 5 bases; nucleotides not matched to a gene: 15. Germline assignment: CDR1 SGHVS and CDR2 FNYEAQ. This CDR3 is 19 amino acids long. The CDR3 protein is CASSFSGTSGIVVSETQYF. Here the CDR3 DNA reads TGTGCCAGCAGCTTTTCCGGGACTAGCGGGATTGTGGTGTCGGAGACCCAGTACTTC.

In DNA, the CDR3 is TGTGCCAGCAGCTCCCCCGGACAGGGGTCCTACGAGCAGTACTTC. This translates into CASSSPGQGSYEQYF. The chain couples TRBV7-2 to TRBJ2-7, with 9 bases matching TRBD1. The CDR3 contains 15 residues. Germline trimming cut 4 bases from V and 1 base from J; bases unmatched to any gene: 5. CDR1 is SGHTA and CDR2 is FQGNSA in the germline V gene.

This sequence joins TRBV11-3 and TRBJ1-2; D is possibly TRBD1 (5 bases). The CDR3 is made up of 14 amino acids. From germline, CDR1 is SGHNT and CDR2 YENEEA. V was trimmed by 5 bases and J by 4 bases, leaving 14 bases between them. The CDR3 spells CASSQGPTGYGYTF. In DNA, the CDR3 is TGTGCCAGCAGCCAGGGCCCCACTGGCTATGGCTACACCTTC. Filled out from reference TRBV11-3 and TRBJ1-2, the complete variable domain reads EAGVVQSPRYKIIEKKQPVAFWCNPISGHNTLYWYLQNLGQGPELLIRYENEEAVDDSQLPKDRFSAERLKGVDSTLKIQPAELGDSAVYLCASSQGPTGYGYTFGSGTRLTVV.

The chain employs TRBV6-1 and TRBJ1-1; tentatively, D is TRBD1 (6 bases). Germline CDR1 is MNHNS and CDR2 is SASEGT. The CDR3 spans 14 residues. V shed 3 bases and J shed 0 bases, with 8 bases lying between them. The CDR3 loop reads CASSEGHLNTEAFF. CDR3 bases: TGTGCCAGCAGTGAGGGACACCTGAACACTGAAGCTTTCTTT.

The V and J genes are TRBV4-1 and TRBJ1-1; a weak D match, TRBD1 (6 bases). V was pared by 2 bases and J by 0 bases, with 13 bases between. The CDR3 extends over 16 amino acids. Per germline, CDR1 MGHRA and CDR2 YSYEKL. The CDR3 DNA reads as TGCGCCAGCAGCCAAACAGGGACCCTAATGAACACTGAAGCTTTCTTT. Translation gives CASSQTGTLMNTEAFF.

The chain is built from TRBV28 and TRBJ2-1; TRBD2 might be the D (5 bases). The V gene's germline CDR1 is MDHEN and CDR2 SYDVKM. CDR3 size: 14 residues. The ends were cut back, 5 bases at V and 2 bases at J, with 10 bases in the middle. This CDR3 is CASSERAPYNEQFF. The CDR3 nucleotides read TGTGCCAGCAGTGAGAGGGCCCCCTACAATGAGCAGTTCTTC.

V and J are TRBV16 and TRBJ2-7; TRBD1 matches at 8 bases. This CDR3 region has 15 residues. The germline V gene encodes CDR1 KGHSY and CDR2 FQNENV. The J segment lost 2 bases and the V segment lost 0 bases, leaving 3 bases of the junction unmatched. CDR3 residues: CASSQSVRGPYEQYF. CDR3 DNA: TGTGCCAGCAGCCAATCGGTCAGGGGGCCCTACGAGCAGTACTTC.

The chain recombines TRBV7-9 with TRBJ2-1; 7 nucleotides match TRBD2. J gave up 8 bases and V 1 base, and 11 bases lay outside the gene matches. From germline, CDR1 is SEHNR and CDR2 FQNEAQ (reference sequence). The CDR3 has 16 residues. The CDR3 sequence: CASSLGSGTTRDEQFF. For the CDR3, the DNA is TGTGCCAGCAGCTTAGGTTCCGGGACTACGCGGGATGAGCAGTTCTTC. The full variable domain, with the rest looked up from reference TRBV7-9 and TRBJ2-1, is DTGVSQNPRHKITKRGQNVTFRCDPISEHNRLYWYRQTLGQGPEFLTYFQNEAQLEKSRLLSDRFSAERPKGSFSTLEIQRTEQGDSAMYLCASSLGSGTTRDEQFFGPGTRLTVL.

V and J are TRBV30 and TRBJ2-7; weak D call: TRBD1 (6 bases). Trimming left V 0 bases short and J 6 bases short, with 18 bases between. The germline CDR1 and CDR2 sequences are GTSNPN and SVGIG (reference sequence). This CDR3 has 15 residues. The CDR3 bases are TGTGCCTGGAGTGTACTGAGGGGGAGTCTTGTCGAGCAGTACTTC. The encoded protein is CAWSVLRGSLVEQYF.

V gene TRBV28 combines with J gene TRBJ1-5; D gene ambiguous. The V and J ends lost 9 bases and 1 base respectively, with 16 bases between them. Germline CDR1 MDHEN, CDR2 SYDVKM. This CDR3 has 15 amino acids. CDR3 sequence: CASPPGSGSNQPQHF. DNA of the CDR3: TGTGCCAGTCCCCCGGGGTCGGGGAGCAATCAGCCCCAGCATTTT.